The clone carrying this T cell receptor beta chain was counted only a few times. The data derive from a study of T cell repertoires in aging, cancer and after chemotherapy. Study as a whole: Clear clonal overlap appeared across healthy donor samples taken over several months to years. The whole study produced a dataset of about 8.8 million TCR reads.

TCR beta rearrangements were amplified from peripheral blood genomic DNA. A mixed TRB-A/B primer pool amplified rearranged TRB by multiplex touch-down PCR. TCRdb independently ran MiXCR on the multiplex PCR reads; one entry per CDR3 protein. The sample records approximately 10,000 distinct CDR3 sequences, approximately 38% being singletons. From germline, CDR1 is LNHDA and CDR2 SQIVND (reference sequence). The CDR3 contains 16 residues. The V segment lost 3 bases and the J segment 7 bases; nucleotides outside the gene matches: 9. The sample taken for sequencing was blood. This TCR was sampled from a human donor in good health. This chain links TRBV19 with TRBJ2-1; 10 nucleotides match TRBD2. The CDR3 reads CASSMLASGRWNEQFF. DNA of the CDR3: TGTGCCAGTAGTATGCTAGCTAGCGGGAGATGGAATGAGCAGTTCTTC.